This T cell receptor (beta chain) is drawn from a study of cytotoxic CD8 clonotypes in ibrutinib-treated CLL. Study-wide context: Included were roughly ten relapsed/refractory and about 15 treatment-naive patients, of whom approximately 17 were IGHV unmutated. General study findings and limits: The study found public clonotypes uncommon, contracting or stable on treatment.

With respect to this clone: The target antigen is unknown.

The assay was immunoSEQ multiplex PCR, and TCRdb's table has in-frame clones only and misses some. This repertoire shows 300,000 to 400,000 clones, roughly 67% found once; its top ten account for 5% to 6.5%. TCR beta libraries used about 1.9 micrograms of DNA from cryopreserved PBMCs. This sequence originates from a human donor with chronic lymphocytic leukemia. Material: PBMCs, obtained after 36 months of ibrutinib treatment.

For the CDR3, the DNA is TGCAGCGTTGAAAGGGGAGGGGGTTACTCCTACGAGCAGTACTTC. Protein product: CSVERGGGYSYEQYF. J is TRBJ2-7 and V is TRBV29-1, with D perhaps TRBD2 (7 bases). The V gene's germline CDR1 is SQVTM and CDR2 ANQGSEA. The CDR3 is 15 amino acids. Trimming removed 2 bases from V and 0 bases from J, with 14 bases in between.